This TCR beta chain was identified in a study of regulatory T cells in long-lasting Graves disease. The time point is: persistent/refractory GD, antithyroid drugs over 5 years with positive TRAb. With RNA extracted from PBMCs as input, the TCR library was made. From each patient, around 8.7 milliliters of peripheral blood was drawn and collected into an EDTA anticoagulant tube. iRepertoire HTBI primers and Arm-PCR of CDR3 regions built TCR beta libraries. TCRdb itself ran the multiplex PCR reads through MiXCR, one entry per CDR3 protein. The repertoire holds hundreds of thousands of distinct CDR3 sequences, with less than 25% as singletons. Trimming took 2 bases from V and 0 from J, leaving 18 bases between them. Germline lookup yields CDR1 SGDLS and CDR2 YYNGEE. The CDR3 spans 18 residues. Whole-study findings and limits: Clonotypes that were public and shared totalled about 2,500 in persistent patients versus around 970 in new patients.

Regarding this clonotype: The antigen is not known.

The chain employs TRBV9 and TRBJ2-1, with D uncertain. Sequenced here: peripheral blood mononuclear cells (PBMCs), sampled when the disease was refractory, from a patient treated with antithyroid drugs. The sequence was collected from a female donor with Graves disease. CDR3 sequence (DNA): TGTGCCAGCAGCGTCGTTGCGCTAGACCGGAGCTCCTACAATGAGCAGTTCTTC. Translated: CASSVVALDRSSYNEQFF.